Following are 27 T cell receptor beta chains from one sample sequenced in a study of blood T cells in healthy people across ages. It was with a sample-barcoded 5' primer and a J-beta primer mix that a second PCR of roughly 7 to 12 cycles was run. One entry per CDR3 protein results from TCRdb running MiXCR on the 5' RACE reads. The table has around 710,000 distinct CDR3 sequences, roughly 43% seen once. Sequenced material: blood. Receptors originate from an older woman in good health.

CDR3 nucleotide sequence: TGTGCCATCAGTGAGCCCCTTGGGTTGGGGGCGGGAGATACGCAGTATTTT. It is translated as CAISEPLGLGAGDTQYF. The genes are TRBV10-3 and TRBJ2-3, with D possibly being TRBD1 (6 bases). The CDR3 runs to 17 residues. The germline gives CDR1 ENHRY, CDR2 SYGVKD. Trimming cost V 2 bases and J 5 bases, with 20 bases left between them.

This clonotype was counted only a few times. The chain employs TRBV7-9 and TRBJ2-5; TRBD2 might be the D (6 bases). Germline V gene data show CDR1 as SEHNR and CDR2 as FQNEAQ (reference sequence). The ends were cut back, 1 base at V and 11 bases at J, with 11 bases in the middle. The length of the CDR3 is 12 residues. The CDR3 nucleotides are TGTGCCAGCAGCTTAGTAGCCCGGGAGCAGTACTTC. This codes for CASSLVAREQYF.

This chain joins TRBV12-3 or TRBV12-4 and TRBJ1-5, with D possibly matching TRBD1 (5 bases). The V gene lost 4 bases and the J gene lost 2 bases, with 12 bases spanning the gap. The CDR3 spans 15 residues. The CDR3 region has the DNA TGTGCCAGCAGTTGGGGGGGTTCCCGCAATCAGCCCCAGCATTTT. This codes for CASSWGGSRNQPQHF.

The V call is TRBV9, the J call TRBJ2-3; D gene uncertain. V lost 4 bases and J lost 6, with 12 bases in between. CDR1 is SGDLS and CDR2 is YYNGEE in the germline V gene. There are 13 residues in the CDR3. CDR3 coding DNA: TGTGCCAGCAGCAATCCGACTGCGGATACGCAGTATTTT. Protein product: CASSNPTADTQYF.

V gene TRBV2 combines with J gene TRBJ1-1; possible D gene TRBD1, 6 bases. The CDR3 is 14 residues long. V lost 10 bases and J 1 base, leaving 16 bases between the germline ends. CDR1 and CDR2 from the germline V gene are SNHLY and FYNNEI. The CDR3 spells CATSRDIPNTEAFF. CDR3 DNA: TGTGCCACGTCCCGGGACATACCGAACACTGAAGCTTTCTTT.

This clonotype was picked up a small number of times. The chain combines TRBV11-2 with TRBJ2-1, with 8 nucleotides matching TRBD2. There are 16 residues in the CDR3. The trim removed 5 bases at V and 2 bases at J, leaving 8 bases unmatched. CDR1 is SGHAT, CDR2 FQNNGV, per germline. CDR3 loop: CASSPHWRGAYNEQFF. As DNA, the CDR3 is TGTGCCAGCAGCCCCCATTGGCGGGGGGCCTACAATGAGCAGTTCTTC. The complete variable domain, with remaining parts taken from reference TRBV11-2 and TRBJ2-1, reads EAGVAQSPRYKIIEKRQSVAFWCNPISGHATLYWYQQILGQGPKLLIQFQNNGVVDDSQLPKDRFSAERLKGVDSTLKIQPAKLEDSAVYLCASSPHWRGAYNEQFFGPGTRLTVL.

This clonotype was detected only a few times. This rearrangement joins TRBV14 to TRBJ2-5, with a tentative D call TRBD2 (6 bases). Trimming cost V 0 bases and J 7 bases, with 24 bases left between them. CDR1 and CDR2 from the germline V gene are SGHDN and FVKESK. The CDR3 is 18 amino acids. The CDR3 loop reads CASSQEKGRDFGSRTQYF. In DNA form, the CDR3 reads TGTGCCAGCAGCCAAGAGAAGGGTCGGGACTTTGGATCAAGGACCCAGTACTTC.

The table lists this clonotype with a count of one. The chain links TRBV15 to TRBJ2-5, with D maybe TRBD2 (6 bases). Germline V gene lookup returns CDR1 LNHNV and CDR2 YYDKDF (reference sequence). The CDR3 covers 12 residues. Trimming cost V 3 bases and J 4 bases, with 6 bases left between them. The DNA of the CDR3 is TGTGCCACCAGCAGGACTAGAGAGACCCAGTACTTC. Translated, it gives CATSRTRETQYF.

The chain combines TRBV2 with TRBJ1-2; 10 bases map to TRBD1. The junction had 10 bases not matched to a gene; V was cut back by 9 bases and J by 0 bases. This CDR3 region has 16 residues. In germline, CDR1 is SNHLY, CDR2 FYNNEI. The CDR3, as DNA: TGTGCCAGATTCTCCGGGACAGGGGATTCTAACTATGGCTACACCTTC. Translated: CARFSGTGDSNYGYTF.

The genes are TRBV7-2 and TRBJ2-1; 13 nucleotides align to TRBD2. Germline lookup yields CDR1 SGHTA and CDR2 FQGNSA. Unmatched junction bases numbered 7, after V lost 3 bases and J lost 8 bases. CDR3 length equals 16 residues. In DNA, the CDR3 is TGTGCCAGCAGCTTCAGAGGACTAGCGGGAGTCGATGAGCAGTTCTTC. As protein: CASSFRGLAGVDEQFF.

The genes are TRBV30 and TRBJ2-5; possibly TRBD2 for D (6 bases). The J call may be mistaken, given a closer DNA end match to TRBJ2-7. Per germline, CDR1 GTSNPN and CDR2 SVGIG (reference sequence). This CDR3 is built from 13 residues. CDR3 nucleotide sequence: TGTGCCTGGAGTGTTGGAGGGAACTACGAGCAGTACTTC. This translates into CAWSVGGNYEQYF.

The rearrangement joins TRBV2 to TRBJ1-4; D perhaps matches TRBD1 (6 bases). This CDR3 is built from 16 residues. Germline assignment: CDR1 SNHLY and CDR2 FYNNEI. The V end was cut by 0 bases, the J end by 1 base, with 9 bases between. CDR3 in amino acids: CASSEALQGTNEKLFF. The CDR3 nucleotides read TGTGCCAGCAGTGAAGCCTTACAGGGAACTAATGAAAAACTGTTTTTT.

This clonotype was found many times. The genes are TRBV29-1 and TRBJ2-3; TRBD2 matches 9 bases. With V trimmed by 6 bases and J by 2 bases, 6 bases remained unmatched. This CDR3 spans 14 amino acids. CDR1 and CDR2 (germline): SQVTM, ANQGSEA. In DNA form, the CDR3 reads TGCAGCGTGATTAGCGGGAGTGTCACAGATACGCAGTATTTT. This encodes CSVISGSVTDTQYF.

This clonotype was found many times. The chain uses TRBV29-1 and TRBJ2-7, with D hard to call. Between the trimmed V and J ends, which lost 4 bases and 2 bases, there was a span of 12 bases. The CDR3 runs to 13 residues. Germline CDR1 reads SQVTM; CDR2 reads ANQGSEA. DNA for the CDR3: TGCAGCGTTGCTGGACGGATGACCTACGAGCAGTACTTC. Translated: CSVAGRMTYEQYF.

This sequence joins TRBV21-1 and TRBJ1-3; no check of the table's D call, TRBD1, against the DNA was made. TRBV21-1 is a pseudogene. This CDR3 is built from 17 residues. CDR3 sequence (DNA): TGTGCCAGCAGCAAAGGGAGGGGACAGGCCTCGCCGTACACCATATATTTT. Translating it yields CASSKGRGQASPYTIYF.

This clonotype turned up a few times. The chain couples TRBV13 to TRBJ1-4; D gene ambiguous. CDR3 size: 14 residues. Germline V CDR1 and CDR2: PRHDT, FYEKMQ (reference sequence). Trimming took off 5 bases at V and 8 bases at J, with 15 bases between the two ends. DNA for the CDR3: TGTGCCAGCAGCCCCCCAACGGGGAGGGAAAAACTGTTTTTT. It codes for CASSPPTGREKLFF.

This chain connects TRBV10-1 to TRBJ1-2; 7 nucleotides line up with TRBD1. Germline CDR1 is WNHNN and CDR2 is SYGVQD (reference sequence). The CDR3 is made up of 15 amino acids. V shed 1 base and J 0 bases; nucleotides not matched to a gene: 2. CDR3 sequence reads: CASSECDRANYGYTF. The CDR3 DNA sequence: TGCGCCAGCAGTGAGTGTGACAGGGCTAACTATGGCTACACCTTC.

This clonotype came up a few times. J is TRBJ2-1 and V is TRBV5-1, with 11 bases lining up with TRBD2. Germline loops: CDR1 SGHRS, CDR2 YFSETQ. The CDR3 is made up of 14 amino acids. J lost 5 bases, V lost 5 bases, and 3 bases had no gene match. CDR3 DNA sequence: TGCGCCAGCAGGGGACTAGCGGCACACAATGAGCAGTTCTTC. Translation gives CASRGLAAHNEQFF.

Only a few counts were recorded for this clonotype. The chain joins TRBV15 to TRBJ1-3; possible D gene TRBD1, 5 bases. Germline-derived CDR1 and CDR2 are LNHNV and YYDKDF (reference sequence). V lost 5 bases and J lost 0, with 11 bases in between. CDR3 length: 15 residues. The CDR3 here is CATSPVRGSGNTIYF. As DNA, the CDR3 is TGTGCCACCAGCCCTGTAAGGGGCTCTGGAAACACCATATATTTT. Full variable domain (missing parts from reference TRBV15 and TRBJ1-3): DAMVIQNPRYQVTQFGKPVTLSCSQTLNHNVMYWYQQKSSQAPKLLFHYYDKDFNNEADTPDNFQSRRPNTSFCFLDIRSPGLGDTAMYLCATSPVRGSGNTIYFGEGSWLTVV.

This clonotype was recorded a few times. The V and J genes are TRBV5-1 and TRBJ1-2; the D gene is possibly TRBD1 (5 bases). From germline, CDR1 is SGHRS and CDR2 YFSETQ. This CDR3 is built from 15 residues. The V and J ends lost 0 bases and 6 bases respectively, with 15 bases between them. CDR3 bases: TGCGCCAGCAGCTTGGGTGGGTCCGGGACGGATGGCTACACCTTC. It encodes CASSLGGSGTDGYTF.

The sample holds one count of this clonotype. The rearrangement joins TRBV18 to TRBJ2-5; D tentatively reads TRBD1 or TRBD2 (5 bases each). The tail of the sequence fits TRBJ2-7 better, so the J call may be wrong. The CDR3 is 13 amino acids. Germline V CDR1 and CDR2: KGHSH, LQKENI. The CDR3 DNA follows: TGTGCCAGCTCACGTGCCGGGACGGACGAGCAGTACTTC. Protein: CASSRAGTDEQYF.

This clonotype appeared a few times. The gene calls are TRBV2 and TRBJ2-7; D is perhaps TRBD1 or TRBD2 (7 bases each). The CDR3 covers 14 residues. Trimming cost V 4 bases and J 5 bases, with 15 bases left between them. Germline V CDR1 and CDR2: SNHLY, FYNNEI. CDR3 DNA: TGTGCCAGCAGTGTCCAGGGAGGGGGCAACGAGCAGTACTTC. Its translation: CASSVQGGGNEQYF.

This chain uses TRBV5-1 with TRBJ2-1; no reliable D call. TRBJ2-7 explains the end of the DNA better; the J call may be wrong. The CDR3 has 16 residues. Germline CDR1 is SGHRS and CDR2 is YFSETQ. CDR3 in DNA: TGCGCCAGCAGCTTGCTGGGGTATCCTAATAACAATGAGCAGTACTTC. Its protein is CASSLLGYPNNNEQYF.

There are many counts of this clonotype. The chain combines TRBV4-2 with TRBJ2-7; a weak D match, TRBD2 (5 bases). The CDR3 has 14 residues. V dropped 8 bases and J dropped 5 bases, with 19 bases sitting between them. Per the germline V gene, CDR1 is LGHNA and CDR2 is YNFKEQ. CDR3 sequence: CASGLSGKPDEQYF. The CDR3 DNA sequence: TGTGCCAGCGGACTCAGTGGGAAGCCAGACGAGCAGTACTTC.

This chain connects TRBV5-1 to TRBJ2-1, with D perhaps matching TRBD2 (5 bases). CDR3 length: 12 residues. With 3 bases removed from V and 5 bases from J, the gap between germline ends came to 6 bases. The germline V gene encodes CDR1 SGHRS and CDR2 YFSETQ. CDR3 sequence (DNA): TGCGCCAGCAGCTGGGGAGACAATGAGCAGTTCTTC. Its translation: CASSWGDNEQFF.

This clonotype has just one count. The chain recombines TRBV7-2 with TRBJ2-4; D might be TRBD2 (6 bases). V was shortened by 3 bases and J by 0 bases, with 24 bases between the two germline ends. Per the germline V gene, CDR1 is SGHTA and CDR2 is FQGNSA. The CDR3 has 20 amino acids. CDR3 DNA: TGTGCCAGCAGCTTCCCGTTCGGGGGAGGATTACTCCTAGCCAAAAACATTCAGTACTTC. Protein sequence: CASSFPFGGGLLLAKNIQYF.

This chain joins TRBV12-3 or TRBV12-4 and TRBJ2-1; perhaps TRBD2 as D (5 bases). CDR3 length: 15 residues. V lost 1 base to trimming and J lost 7 bases, with 14 bases between them. The CDR3 region is CASSLESTTGNEQFF. CDR3 in DNA: TGTGCCAGCAGTTTAGAGAGCACGACGGGGAATGAGCAGTTCTTC.